The sample holds many counts of the clone carrying this TCR beta chain. Its matching antigen is unknown. With molecular barcodes, quantitative 5'-RACE was used to make the TCR beta libraries. TCRdb re-derived calls from the 5' RACE reads in MiXCR, one entry per CDR3 protein. Here the sample spans roughly 150,000 distinct CDR3 sequences, around 8.9% being singletons. These data originate in a study of CD8 T cells in ankylosing spondylitis. This CDR3 region has 13 residues. The V end lost 7 bases, the J end lost 2 bases, and 12 bases lay between the germline ends. Germline V CDR1 and CDR2: SGHRS, YFSETQ. Study results and limitations: Seemingly distinctive of ankylosing spondylitis blood was a TCR beta motif formed by eight highly homologous variants. As for the disease-linked clones, they showed a CD8+ phenotype and occurred at relatively low frequencies in peripheral blood.

The chain carries TRBV5-1 and TRBJ1-1; D is undetermined. Sample: blood, either unsorted or a sorted T cell fraction (not recorded which). The TCR sequence derives from a female donor with ankylosing spondylitis or in good health (not recorded which). The DNA for the CDR3 is TGCGCCAGCTCCACCCAACCCAACACTGAAGCTTTCTTT. Translating it yields CASSTQPNTEAFF.